A selection of T cell receptor beta chains follows, all from one sample in a study of T-cell memory formation after mild COVID-19. One entry per CDR3 protein, called by TCRdb with MiXCR from the 5' RACE reads. The sample gives 110,000 or so distinct CDR3 sequences, 22% of which show up once; about 42% is in the top ten. Sequencing used PBMCs or a T cell subset sorted from them (not recorded which). These receptors were taken from a man aged 18 to 30 who had mild COVID-19 (a few samples of this study predate the infection). Cell type and time point are not known. The CDR3 runs from the conserved cysteine through the conserved F or W. D genes are given only for firm matches. Clone sizes are given selectively: once, few, many, or a class where the clone is expanded.

CSAYRATEAFF	TGCAGTGCATACAGGGCCACTGAAGCTTTCTTT	.	few	TRBV20-1	TRBJ1-1
CASSFGIRGAEAFF	TGTGCCAGCAGCTTTGGGATAAGGGGGGCTGAAGCTTTCTTT	.	.	TRBV7-9	TRBJ1-1
CASSPRTASGEKLFF	TGTGCCAGCAGCCCCAGGACCGCTTCGGGTGAAAAACTGTTTTTT	.	many	TRBV7-6	TRBJ1-4
CASSRQGNQPQHF	TGTGCCAGCAGTCGACAGGGTAACCAGCCCCAGCATTTT	TRBD1	few	TRBV5-6	TRBJ1-5
CASSETDRGIEYEKLFF	TGTGCCAGCAGCGAAACGGACAGGGGGATTGAGTATGAAAAACTGTTTTTT	TRBD1	.	TRBV7-2	TRBJ1-4
CASSIQGANEQYF	TGTGCCAGTAGTATCCAGGGGGCAAACGAGCAGTACTTC	TRBD1	few	TRBV19	TRBJ2-7
CASSPETGGPVEAFF	TGTGCCAGCAGCCCCGAGACAGGCGGCCCCGTTGAGGCTTTCTTT	.	few	TRBV7-9	TRBJ1-1
CASSTRQGAEKLFF	TGTGCCAGCAGCACCCGACAGGGGGCCGAAAAACTGTTTTTT	TRBD1	.	TRBV7-9	TRBJ1-4
CASSSERGGTDTQYF	TGTGCCAGCAGCTCTGAGCGGGGGGGCACAGATACGCAGTATTTT	TRBD2	few	TRBV7-2	TRBJ2-3
CASREQGGKNQPQHF	TGTGCCAGCAGGGAACAGGGTGGCAAGAATCAGCCCCAGCATTTT	.	few	TRBV6-2/TRBV6-3	TRBJ1-5
CASSVVSGGTQYF	TGTGCCAGCAGCGTAGTTAGCGGTGGGACCCAGTACTTC	.	few	TRBV9	TRBJ2-5
CASSLEREQFF	TGCGCCAGCAGCTTGGAACGCGAGCAGTTCTTC	.	.	TRBV5-1	TRBJ2-1
CASSGLAGLIQETQYF	TGTGCCAGCAGTGGACTAGCGGGGCTAATCCAAGAGACCCAGTACTTC	TRBD2	.	TRBV6-5	TRBJ2-5
CAISPSGGAAETQYF	TGTGCCATCAGCCCTAGCGGGGGGGCGGCAGAGACCCAGTACTTC	TRBD2	few	TRBV10-3	TRBJ2-5
CASSRADSNYEQYF	TGTGCCAGCAGTCGCGCGGACTCTAACTACGAGCAGTACTTC	.	few	TRBV6-2/TRBV6-3	TRBJ2-7
CASSLGTGGFTEAFF	TGTGCCAGCAGCCTCGGGACAGGGGGTTTCACTGAAGCTTTCTTT	TRBD1	few	TRBV5-6	TRBJ1-1
CASSPTGLNYGYTF	TGTGCCAGCAGTCCTACGGGACTAAACTATGGCTACACCTTC	.	few	TRBV6-5	TRBJ1-2
CAIRRTGELFF	TGTGCCATCAGACGCACCGGGGAGCTGTTTTTT	.	.	TRBV12-3/TRBV12-4	TRBJ2-2
CASSLGWTGIGNTEAFF	TGCGCCAGCAGCTTGGGGTGGACAGGCATCGGAAATACTGAAGCTTTCTTT	TRBD1	.	TRBV5-1	TRBJ1-1
CASSSGGQNIYGYTF	TGCGCCAGCAGCTCGGGTGGACAGAATATCTATGGCTACACCTTC	.	few	TRBV5-1	TRBJ1-2
CSARKGGGSGANVLTF	TGCAGTGCTAGAAAAGGGGGAGGATCTGGGGCCAACGTCCTGACTTTC	.	.	TRBV20-1	TRBJ2-6
CASSPTVITEAFF	TGTGCCAGCAGTCCTACGGTCATCACTGAAGCTTTCTTT	.	.	TRBV6-6	TRBJ1-1
CASSQSTGTSGTDTQYF	TGTGCCAGCAGCCAATCCACCGGGACTAGCGGCACAGATACGCAGTATTTT	TRBD2	many	TRBV14	TRBJ2-3
CASSITTGYNEQFF	TGTGCCAGCAGCATAACGACGGGCTACAATGAGCAGTTCTTC	.	few	TRBV7-8	TRBJ2-1
CASSEYGRGTGELFF	TGTGCCAGCAGTGAATATGGCCGGGGCACCGGGGAGCTGTTTTTT	.	few	TRBV25-1	TRBJ2-2
CASSLWGGEAGELFF	TGTGCCAGCAGCTTATGGGGGGGCGAGGCCGGGGAGCTGTTTTTT	.	.	TRBV11-2	TRBJ2-2
CASSLALVTSNTQYF	TGTGCCAGCAGCTTAGCGCTAGTGACATCAAATACGCAGTATTTT	.	few	TRBV7-9	TRBJ2-3
CASSLDLDTQYF	TGTGCCAGCAGCCTCGATTTGGATACGCAGTATTTT	.	few	TRBV7-9	TRBJ2-3
CASSQPTGGLETQYF	TGTGCCAGCAGTCAACCGACAGGGGGCTTAGAGACCCAGTACTTC	TRBD1	few	TRBV12-3/TRBV12-4	TRBJ2-5
CASSYDGDNQPQHF	TGTGCCAGCAGTTACGACGGTGACAATCAGCCCCAGCATTTT	.	few	TRBV6-5	TRBJ1-5
CASTPPGERGYTF	TGTGCCAGCACCCCGCCGGGAGAGCGTGGCTACACCTTC	.	many	TRBV7-2	TRBJ1-2
CATRTGYIGEQFF	TGTGCCACTCGGACAGGGTATATTGGTGAGCAGTTCTTC	TRBD1	many	TRBV19	TRBJ2-1
CASSQDGESGANVLTF	TGCGCCAGCAGCCAAGATGGTGAGAGCGGGGCCAACGTCCTGACTTTC	.	.	TRBV4-3	TRBJ2-6
CASSPGRQFF	TGTGCCAGCAGTCCGGGCCGACAGTTCTTC	.	few	TRBV7-9	TRBJ2-1
CASSLRPPGTGSPNEQFF	TGCGCCAGCAGCCTTCGGCCCCCGGGAACAGGGTCTCCCAATGAGCAGTTCTTC	.	.	TRBV4-1	TRBJ2-1
CASSLVQANTEAFF	TGTGCCAGCAGCTTGGTCCAGGCGAACACTGAAGCTTTCTTT	.	few	TRBV7-2	TRBJ1-1
CASSLAGEVEQFF	TGTGCCAGCAGCTTAGCGGGAGAGGTGGAGCAGTTCTTC	.	few	TRBV7-8	TRBJ2-1
CASSRTGSGNTIYF	TGTGCCAGCAGTCGGACAGGGTCTGGAAACACCATATATTTT	TRBD1	.	TRBV12-3/TRBV12-4	TRBJ1-3
CASSQEMGIHQETQYF	TGCGCCAGCAGCCAAGAGATGGGAATCCACCAAGAGACCCAGTACTTC	.	.	TRBV4-3	TRBJ2-5
CASATMVQGGYNEQFF	TGTGCCAGCGCAACTATGGTCCAAGGGGGCTACAATGAGCAGTTCTTC	.	.	TRBV6-6	TRBJ2-1
CASSLGAGTGVSYEQYF	TGCGCCAGCAGCTTGGGCGCCGGGACAGGGGTCTCCTACGAGCAGTACTTC	TRBD1	many	TRBV5-1	TRBJ2-7
CASTQERGWRETQYF	TGTGCCAGCACCCAGGAGAGGGGATGGAGAGAGACCCAGTACTTC	.	.	TRBV3-1	TRBJ2-5
CASSQGTGGLTDTQYF	TGCGCCAGCAGCCAAGGGACAGGGGGTTTGACAGATACGCAGTATTTT	TRBD1	few	TRBV4-1	TRBJ2-3
CATSRVQGGARDTQYF	TGTGCCACCAGCAGAGTTCAGGGGGGGGCAAGAGATACGCAGTATTTT	.	few	TRBV15	TRBJ2-3
CASSLTGLESPLHF	TGCGCCAGCAGTTTGACAGGGCTTGAATCACCCCTCCACTTT	TRBD1	few	TRBV5-1	TRBJ1-6
CASSEAGAIGEQYF	TGTGCCAGCAGTGAAGCGGGGGCGATCGGAGAGCAGTACTTC	.	few	TRBV25-1	TRBJ2-7
CASRPETSGGISPGDTQYF	TGTGCCAGCCGCCCAGAGACTAGCGGGGGGATCTCCCCCGGAGATACGCAGTATTTT	TRBD2	few	TRBV7-9	TRBJ2-3
CASSYSPTVNYGYTF	TGTGCCAGCAGTTATAGTCCCACAGTTAACTATGGCTACACCTTC	.	.	TRBV6-6	TRBJ1-2
CASSPDRSYEQYF	TGTGCCAGCTCACCAGACAGGTCCTACGAGCAGTACTTC	.	.	TRBV18	TRBJ2-7
CASSQEGGTAYEQYF	TGCGCCAGCAGCCAAGAAGGGGGGACGGCCTACGAGCAGTACTTC	.	few	TRBV4-1	TRBJ2-7
CASSHGRTQPFQETQYF	TGTGCCAGCAGCCACGGAAGGACACAGCCCTTTCAAGAGACCCAGTACTTC	.	.	TRBV3-1	TRBJ2-5
CASSRRGSGELFF	TGTGCCAGTAGTAGAAGGGGGTCCGGGGAGCTGTTTTTT	.	once	TRBV19	TRBJ2-2
CASSYSLAGGPVNEQFF	TGTGCCAGCAGTTACTCCTTAGCGGGGGGGCCGGTCAATGAGCAGTTCTTC	TRBD2	.	TRBV6-2/TRBV6-3	TRBJ2-1
CASSLAGGQLEQYF	TGCGCCAGCAGCTTGGCCGGGGGGCAACTCGAGCAGTACTTC	.	few	TRBV5-1	TRBJ2-7
CASDRDENGYTF	TGTGCCAGCGACAGGGATGAAAATGGCTACACCTTC	TRBD1	few	TRBV27	TRBJ1-2
CASSLRTGEHIQYF	TGCGCCAGCAGCCTGAGGACAGGGGAACACATTCAGTACTTC	TRBD1	.	TRBV4-1	TRBJ2-4
CASSPSTDSSTDTQYF	TGCGCCAGCAGCCCCTCGACAGACTCTAGCACAGATACGCAGTATTTT	.	few	TRBV5-1	TRBJ2-3
CASSLGGQGVAYNEQFF	TGTGCCAGCAGCTTAGGGGGACAGGGGGTTGCCTACAATGAGCAGTTCTTC	TRBD1	.	TRBV7-9	TRBJ2-1
CASTPGLLGTQYF	TGTGCCAGCACCCCGGGACTCCTGGGGACCCAGTACTTC	.	.	TRBV6-6	TRBJ2-5